The next 3 T cell receptor beta chains were all read from a single sample in a study of human T cells and chemical hapten exposure. MiXCR was run by TCRdb on the RACE reads, yielding one entry per CDR3 protein. The sample lists around 130,000 distinct CDR3 sequences, about 8.2% occurring once. The time point here: healthy volunteer bleed at 2 weeks. Sequencing started from total RNA isolated from unfractionated whole blood. Input material: whole blood. The origin of the receptors is a male donor in good health. Some clones in this sample may be carry-over from other donors' samples.

The gene calls are TRBV13 and TRBJ2-1; perhaps TRBD1 as D (5 bases). The CDR3 has 14 residues. Trimming pared 0 bases from V and 9 bases from J, leaving 12 bases between. The germline gives CDR1 PRHDT, CDR2 FYEKMQ (reference sequence). CDR3 in amino acids: CASSLGRVRSEQFF. As DNA, the CDR3 is TGTGCCAGCAGCTTAGGCAGGGTTAGATCTGAGCAGTTCTTC.

V usage is TRBV6-2 or TRBV6-3 and J usage is TRBJ2-2; TRBD1 matches 9 bases. The CDR3 has 17 residues. Losses at the gene ends were 5 bases for V and 5 bases for J; bases not matched to a gene: 12. Germline CDR1 is MNHEY and CDR2 is SVGEGT. CDR3 loop: CASSLSTGGLWTGELFF. The CDR3 DNA is TGTGCCAGCAGTCTCTCCACAGGGGGCCTGTGGACCGGGGAGCTGTTTTTT.

The V gene is TRBV6-6, the J gene TRBJ1-2; 7 bases are shared with TRBD1. The V gene end was trimmed by 0 bases and the J gene end by 1 base; junction bases not matched to a gene: 8. The CDR3 has 17 residues. Germline assignment: CDR1 MNHNY and CDR2 SVGAGI (reference sequence). Here the CDR3 DNA reads TGTGCCAGCAGTTACTCACCAACAGGGGAGGGTAACTATGGCTACACCTTC. Translation gives CASSYSPTGEGNYGYTF.